These 21 T cell receptor beta chains were all obtained from the same sample, sequenced in a study of molecular identifiers for immune sequencing clone quantification. One entry per CDR3 protein, called by TCRdb with MiXCR from the PCR reads. The top ten clones hold under 0.8% of a sample with about half a million distinct CDR3 sequences, around 23% of them seen once. Sequenced sample: naive CD8+ T cells from blood, with Jurkat cell RNA spiked in. Regarding subset: FACS-sorted CD8+CD4-CCR7+CD45RA+ naive T cells. These receptors were obtained from a human donor in good health. Some libraries in this study had Jurkat cell RNA spiked in.

A few counts support this clonotype. This sequence may be a read error, since a much larger clone differs from it by one base. The V call is TRBV12-3 or TRBV12-4, the J call TRBJ2-7; unclear D gene. The CDR3 contains 11 residues. V was clipped by 7 bases and J by 5 bases, with 9 bases between them. The CDR3 region has the DNA TGTGCCAGCACCCAGGCCCACGAGCAGTACTTC. Protein sequence: CASTQAHEQYF.

This clonotype came up a few times. This chain connects TRBV24-1 to TRBJ1-5; D call uncertain. Trimming pared 1 base from V and 5 bases from J, leaving 5 bases between. This CDR3 has 13 residues. The germline V gene has CDR1 KGHDR and CDR2 SFDVKD. CDR3 sequence (DNA): TGTGCCACCAGTGATTTAGGCTATCAGCCCCAGCATTTT. This translates into CATSDLGYQPQHF.

This clonotype was counted ten times or more. The chain is built from TRBV7-8 and TRBJ1-1; 7 nucleotides line up with TRBD1. The CDR3 is made up of 14 amino acids. The germline V gene has CDR1 SGHVS and CDR2 FQNEAQ. V was pared by 6 bases and J by 4 bases, with 8 bases of the junction left unmatched. DNA for the CDR3: TGTGCCAGCAGGCAGGGGGTCGCGGGCACTGAAGCTTTCTTT. It codes for CASRQGVAGTEAFF.

Only a few counts were recorded for this clonotype. This chain uses TRBV4-1 with TRBJ2-3; D is perhaps TRBD2 (6 bases). The CDR3 sequence is 15 residues long. CDR1 and CDR2 (germline): MGHRA, YSYEKL. Trimming stripped 3 bases from V and 3 bases from J, with 13 bases between. The CDR3 region is CASSQGRFSTDTQYF. In nucleotides, the CDR3 is TGCGCCAGCAGCCAGGGGAGGTTCTCTACAGATACGCAGTATTTT.

This clonotype was found a few times. The rearrangement uses TRBV11-2 and TRBJ2-7; tentatively, D is TRBD1 (6 bases). The CDR3 covers 17 residues. The germline gives CDR1 SGHAT, CDR2 FQNNGV. V lost 4 bases and J lost 0, with 19 bases in between. Written as DNA, the CDR3 is TGTGCCAGCAGCTCCCTTCCCGGGACACTGAGCTCCTACGAGCAGTACTTC. Translated: CASSSLPGTLSSYEQYF. The full variable domain, rest sourced from reference TRBV11-2 and TRBJ2-7, is EAGVAQSPRYKIIEKRQSVAFWCNPISGHATLYWYQQILGQGPKLLIQFQNNGVVDDSQLPKDRFSAERLKGVDSTLKIQPAKLEDSAVYLCASSSLPGTLSSYEQYFGPGTRLTVT.

The chain joins TRBV13 to TRBJ1-4, with a weak D call TRBD1 (6 bases). The CDR3 covers 14 residues. The V gene's germline CDR1 is PRHDT and CDR2 FYEKMQ (reference sequence). V was shortened by 2 bases and J by 7 bases, with 11 bases between the two germline ends. CDR3 protein: CASSLHPQGEKLFF. The CDR3 nucleotides read TGTGCCAGCAGCTTACACCCACAGGGTGAAAAACTGTTTTTT. The full variable domain, its missing parts supplied by reference TRBV13 and TRBJ1-4, is AAGVIQSPRHLIKEKRETATLKCYPIPRHDTVYWYQQGPGQDPQFLISFYEKMQSDKGSIPDRFSAQQFSDYHSELNMSSLELGDSALYFCASSLHPQGEKLFFGSGTQLSVL.

This clonotype was seen at least ten times. The genes are TRBV24-1 and TRBJ2-1; D perhaps matches TRBD1 (7 bases). The CDR3 covers 20 residues. Germline V lookup: CDR1 KGHDR, CDR2 SFDVKD. Trimming shortened V by 3 bases and J by 2 bases, and 25 bases separated the two germline ends. The CDR3 here is CATSDPTGAKAGRTYNEQFF. The CDR3 DNA is TGTGCCACCAGTGATCCCACAGGGGCCAAAGCGGGCCGGACCTACAATGAGCAGTTCTTC.

At least ten counts were recorded for this clonotype. This chain uses TRBV12-3 or TRBV12-4 with TRBJ2-2; D perhaps matches TRBD1 (6 bases). Trimming took off 1 base at V and 3 bases at J, with 12 bases between the two ends. This CDR3 spans 16 amino acids. As DNA, the CDR3 is TGTGCCAGCAGTTTAGGGGCAGGGGCGGACACCGGGGAGCTGTTTTTT. Encoded protein: CASSLGAGADTGELFF.

A few counts support this clonotype. The chain combines TRBV9 with TRBJ2-3, with D perhaps being TRBD1 or TRBD2 (5 bases each). Trimming took off 0 bases at V and 5 bases at J, with 10 bases between the two ends. Germline values: CDR1 SGDLS, CDR2 YYNGEE. This CDR3 has 14 amino acids. The DNA for the CDR3 is TGTGCCAGCAGCGTAGCCGGGGCGGGAGATACGCAGTATTTT. It yields the protein CASSVAGAGDTQYF. The variable domain in full, completed from reference TRBV9 and TRBJ2-3, reads DSGVTQTPKHLITATGQRVTLRCSPRSGDLSVYWYQQSLDQGLQFLIQYYNGEERAKGNILERFSAQQFPDLHSELNLSSLELGDSALYFCASSVAGAGDTQYFGPGTRLTVL.

This clonotype has more than one count but fewer than ten. The chain uses TRBV11-2 and TRBJ2-3, with D perhaps TRBD2 (6 bases). V was pared by 5 bases and J by 1 base, with 13 bases between. This CDR3 has 15 amino acids. The V gene's germline CDR1 is SGHAT and CDR2 FQNNGV. CDR3 sequence: CASSPGTLGTDTQYF. CDR3 sequence (DNA): TGTGCCAGCAGCCCCGGGACTCTCGGCACAGATACGCAGTATTTT.

In this sample, this clonotype turned up a few times. This chain uses TRBV3-1 with TRBJ2-3, with D perhaps being TRBD1 or TRBD2 (6 bases each). CDR1 is LGHDT and CDR2 is YNNKEL in the germline V gene (reference sequence). This CDR3 is 17 amino acids long. V lost 0 bases and J 2 bases, leaving 15 bases between the germline ends. The CDR3 region is CASSQEPTGRLTDTQYF. The CDR3 DNA sequence: TGTGCCAGCAGCCAAGAGCCAACAGGGAGGCTCACAGATACGCAGTATTTT.

J is TRBJ2-2 and V is TRBV24-1, with D possibly matching TRBD2 (5 bases). The V gene's germline CDR1 is KGHDR and CDR2 SFDVKD. Trimming stripped 1 base from V and 4 bases from J, with 9 bases between. The CDR3 extends over 15 amino acids. The CDR3 loop reads CATSDLAAGTGELFF. The CDR3, as DNA: TGTGCCACCAGTGATTTAGCGGCTGGCACCGGGGAGCTGTTTTTT.

The chain carries TRBV12-5 and TRBJ1-1; D ambiguous. Germline CDR1 and CDR2: LGHNT and FRNRAP. V lost 1 base and J 1 base, leaving 4 bases between the germline ends. The CDR3 runs to 13 residues. The CDR3 sequence: CASGLDTNTEAFF. Written as DNA, the CDR3 is TGTGCTAGTGGTTTGGACACGAACACTGAAGCTTTCTTT.

This clonotype occurred many times. The chain links TRBV15 to TRBJ2-4; D possibly matches TRBD1 or TRBD2 (5 bases each). The CDR3 is made up of 14 amino acids. Germline CDR1 and CDR2: LNHNV and YYDKDF (reference sequence). V was cut by 6 bases and J by 7 bases, with 16 bases left in between. As DNA, the CDR3 is TGTGCCACCAGTTTGACTTGGGGGTATAACATTCAGTACTTC. It is translated as CATSLTWGYNIQYF.

The rearrangement uses TRBV5-1 and TRBJ1-2, with D unclear. Germline V lookup: CDR1 SGHRS, CDR2 YFSETQ. There are 14 residues in the CDR3. The germline V and J ends were trimmed by 8 bases and 4 bases, with 18 bases remaining between them. The CDR3 reads CASPTPTDPYGYTF. In DNA form, the CDR3 reads TGCGCCAGTCCCACGCCTACAGACCCCTATGGCTACACCTTC.

In this sample, this clonotype turned up a few times. The V call is TRBV9, the J call TRBJ2-5; possibly TRBD2 for D (6 bases). The germline V and J ends were trimmed by 4 bases and 2 bases, with 12 bases remaining between them. This CDR3 has 14 residues. Germline CDR1 SGDLS, CDR2 YYNGEE. In DNA form, the CDR3 reads TGTGCCAGCAGCCCCCGGGACTTTCAAGAGACCCAGTACTTC. This codes for CASSPRDFQETQYF.

This clonotype was counted many times. This chain uses TRBV19 with TRBJ2-3; TRBD2 aligns across 7 bases. This CDR3 has 13 residues. Germline assignment: CDR1 LNHDA and CDR2 SQIVND (reference sequence). V trimming: 8 bases; J trimming: 2 bases; junction bases outside the gene matches: 4. The CDR3 loop reads CASGTTLTDTQYF. The CDR3 DNA reads TGTGCCAGTGGGACTACCCTCACAGATACGCAGTATTTT.

This clonotype was found a few times. This chain uses TRBV6-5 with TRBJ1-3; no clear D. V shed 10 bases and J shed 9 bases, with 25 bases lying between them. The CDR3 runs 15 residues. Germline lookup yields CDR1 MNHEY and CDR2 SVGAGI. The CDR3 DNA is TGTGCCACCGCACCGGGCCCGAATACGGGTGGCACCATATATTTT. Residues: CATAPGPNTGGTIYF.

This clonotype was picked up a small number of times. The rearrangement uses TRBV7-2 and TRBJ1-2; 9 bases map to TRBD1. The J segment lost 7 bases and the V segment lost 2 bases, leaving 8 bases of the junction unmatched. This CDR3 spans 15 amino acids. The germline V gene has CDR1 SGHTA and CDR2 FQGNSA. In DNA, the CDR3 is TGTGCCAGCAGCTTACGGGACAGGGCTCCCAGTGGCTACACCTTC. Protein product: CASSLRDRAPSGYTF. Complete variable domain (other parts from reference TRBV7-2 and TRBJ1-2): GAGVSQSPSNKVTEKGKDVELRCDPISGHTALYWYRQSLGQGLEFLIYFQGNSAPDKSGLPSDRFSAERTGGSVSTLTIQRTQQEDSAVYLCASSLRDRAPSGYTFGSGTRLTVV.

Many counts were recorded for this clonotype. The V call is TRBV6-6, the J call TRBJ1-1, with no clear D. The V gene lost 5 bases and the J gene lost 4 bases, with 8 bases spanning the gap. The length of the CDR3 is 12 residues. The germline V gene encodes CDR1 MNHNY and CDR2 SVGAGI (reference sequence). CDR3 sequence (DNA): TGTGCCAGCAGTCCGAGGGTCACTGAAGCTTTCTTT. Its translation: CASSPRVTEAFF.

This sequence joins TRBV7-9 and TRBJ2-1; D gene unclear. The CDR3 sequence is 12 residues long. V lost 1 base and J lost 9, with 7 bases in between. From germline, CDR1 is SEHNR and CDR2 FQNEAQ (reference sequence). CDR3 DNA: TGTGCCAGCAGCTTAGGGTTCCTTGAGCAGTTCTTC. Its translation: CASSLGFLEQFF.